The rows below give T cell receptor beta chains drawn from one sample of a study of blood T cell repertoires in COVID-19. The assay was immunoSEQ multiplex PCR, and TCRdb's table has in-frame clones only and misses some. The sample comprises some 200,000 clones, roughly four fifths of which are singletons, and about 12% rests with the top ten. The sample was PBMCs or T cells enriched from blood (not recorded which). The source of these receptors is a man aged 35-49 years who had recovered from COVID-19. CDR3s include the opening cysteine and the closing phenylalanine or tryptophan. The D gene is left open where the match is weak. Size tells how often a clone was seen (once, few, many) or the class of an expanded clone, and some rows leave it out.

TRBJ1-6,TRBV4-3,NA,NA,TGCGCCAGCAGCCAAGTCCGGGAAAATTCACCCCTCCACTTT,CASSQVRENSPLHF
TRBJ2-1,TRBV24-1,TRBD1,NA,TGTGCCACCAGTGATCCCGGGACAGGGGGTTACAATGAGCAGTTCTTC,CATSDPGTGGYNEQFF
TRBJ2-7,TRBV6-5,NA,few,TGTGCCAGCAGGCCGGGGGGCGGGACTCCCTACGAGCAGTACTTC,CASRPGGGTPYEQYF
TRBJ2-1,TRBV3-1/TRBV3-2,NA,NA,TGTGCCAGCAGCCAAATAAGCGGCTCCTACAATGAGCAGTTCTTC,CASSQISGSYNEQFF
TRBJ1-3,TRBV7-2,TRBD1,NA,TGTGCCAGCAGCGCAGACAGGGCCTCTGGAAACACCATATATTTT,CASSADRASGNTIYF
TRBJ2-1,TRBV6-2/TRBV6-3,NA,NA,TGTGCCAGCAGTTACTCCCCTTCTAGCCCCCAGCTCTTC,CASSYSPSSPQLF
TRBJ1-6,TRBV7-6,TRBD1,NA,TGTGCCAGCAGTCCATCCGGGACAGGGTCTTCACCCCTCCACTTT,CASSPSGTGSSPLHF
TRBJ2-2,TRBV30,NA,NA,TGTGCCTGGCATCTAGGGAGAGTACCCGGGGAGCTGTTTTTT,CAWHLGRVPGELFF
TRBJ2-2,TRBV10-3,TRBD2,NA,TGTGCCATCAGTGATTTGACTAGCGGGAGTCGTAACACCGGGGAGCTGTTTTTT,CAISDLTSGSRNTGELFF
TRBJ2-4,TRBV4-1,TRBD1,NA,TGCGCCAGCAGCCAAGATGGCGGACAGGGGAACATTCAGTACTTC,CASSQDGGQGNIQYF
TRBJ2-1,TRBV19,TRBD1,NA,TGTGCCAGTAGTCTACCCCGGGACAGGGCTGGTGAGCAGTTCTTC,CASSLPRDRAGEQFF
TRBJ1-2,TRBV2,TRBD1,NA,TGTGCCAGCAATGGACAGGGGGCCATCTATGGCTACACCTTC,CASNGQGAIYGYTF
TRBJ2-2,TRBV2,TRBD2,NA,TGTGCCAGCAACGAGGCGGGAGGGCGAACCGGGGAGCTGTTTTTT,CASNEAGGRTGELFF
TRBJ2-3,TRBV6-5,TRBD2,NA,TGTGCCAGCACCCAGATTAGCGGGTACACAGATACGCAGTATTTT,CASTQISGYTDTQYF
TRBJ2-1,TRBV27,TRBD1,NA,TGTGCCAGCAGTTTGGGGGGACCGGGACAGGGGGGATCTGGGCAGTTCTTC,CASSLGGPGQGGSGQFF
TRBJ1-1,TRBV7-3,TRBD1,once,TGTGCCAGCAGCTTATACCCGGCCAGGGGGACTGAAGCTTTCTTT,CASSLYPARGTEAFF
TRBJ2-6,TRBV9,NA,once,TGTGCCAGCAGCGCCTATGAGATCCCTGGGGCCAACGTCCTGACTTTC,CASSAYEIPGANVLTF
TRBJ2-5,TRBV29-1,TRBD2,NA,TGCAGCGCCGCCGGGACTAGCAAACAAGAGACCCAGTACTTC,CSAAGTSKQETQYF
TRBJ1-6,TRBV5-4,TRBD1,NA,TGTGCCAGCAGCTTTAGACAGGGCAGTGCCTCCTATAATTCACCCCTCCACTTT,CASSFRQGSASYNSPLHF
TRBJ2-2,TRBV19,NA,few,TGTGCCAGTAGAGACAACGCGAACACCGGGGAGCTGTTTTTT,CASRDNANTGELFF
TRBJ2-1,TRBV4-3,NA,NA,TGCGCCAGCAGCCAAGACAGCCTCCGGGGCCTCGGCGGGGAGGAGCAGTTCTTC,CASSQDSLRGLGGEEQFF
TRBJ1-2,TRBV6-5,TRBD1,NA,TGTGCCAGCAGCTCCCAGGGGGTACAAGGTGGCTACACCTTC,CASSSQGVQGGYTF
TRBJ2-1,TRBV7-3,TRBD2,NA,TGTGCCAGCAGCCCTCTAGCGGGAGCATCCTACAATGAGCAGTTCTTC,CASSPLAGASYNEQFF
TRBJ1-3,TRBV29-1,TRBD1,NA,TGCAGCGCAGATACGACAGGGGGAAACACCATATATTTT,CSADTTGGNTIYF
TRBJ1-4,TRBV4-2,TRBD1,NA,TGTGCCAGCAGCCAAGCTACCGGGACAGGGGGTGAAAAACTGTTTTTT,CASSQATGTGGEKLFF
TRBJ1-3,TRBV19,NA,NA,TGTGCCAGTAGTCCGGGACTCGCGGCTGGAAACACCATATATTTT,CASSPGLAAGNTIYF
TRBJ1-1,TRBV6-2/TRBV6-3,TRBD1,NA,TGTGCCAGCAGTTACTACAGGGGGAACACTGAAGCTTTCTTT,CASSYYRGNTEAFF
TRBJ1-2,TRBV7-2,TRBD1,NA,TGTGCCAGCAGCTTGGACAGGGGATATGGCTACACCTTC,CASSLDRGYGYTF
TRBJ1-3,TRBV25-1,TRBD1,few,TGTGCCAGCAGTGACGTTTTTCGTACAGGGGGCCCTGGAAACACCATATATTTT,CASSDVFRTGGPGNTIYF
TRBJ1-2,TRBV10-3,NA,NA,TGTGCCATCAGTGAGGGAGGACAGCGTAACTATGGCTACACCTTC,CAISEGGQRNYGYTF
TRBJ1-1,TRBV19,NA,NA,TGTGCCAGTAGTAATACGGGGGGGAACACTGAAGCTTTCTTT,CASSNTGGNTEAFF
TRBJ2-5,TRBV10-3,NA,NA,TGTGCCATCAGTGTTAGGGGGTTTGATGACCAGTACTTC,CAISVRGFDDQYF
TRBJ2-1,TRBV7-3,TRBD1,NA,TGTGCCAGCAGCTCACAGGGGTACAATGAGCAGTTCTTC,CASSSQGYNEQFF
TRBJ1-2,TRBV6-5,TRBD1,NA,TGTGCCAGCAGTTACAGGGGACAGAGGAGGTATGGCTACACCTTC,CASSYRGQRRYGYTF
TRBJ1-2,TRBV19,NA,once,TGTGCCAGTAGTATGATACGGGTGTCGGGGACCTTC,CASSMIRVSGTF
TRBJ2-2,TRBV7-9,TRBD1,few,TGTGCCAGCAGCTCCCCACAGGGGGCGTACACCGGGGAGCTGTTTTTT,CASSSPQGAYTGELFF
TRBJ2-3,TRBV4-2,NA,NA,TGTGCCAGCAGCCAAAGATCCGGGGATACGCAGTATTTT,CASSQRSGDTQYF
TRBJ1-1,TRBV7-8,NA,NA,TGTGCCAGCAGCTTATTCACAGATCAGAACTTGGGCGCTTTCTTT,CASSLFTDQNLGAFF
TRBJ2-1,TRBV15,TRBD2,NA,TGTGCCACCAGCAGAGATAGGGCGGGAGGGGACAATGAGCAGTTCTTC,CATSRDRAGGDNEQFF
TRBJ2-5,TRBV6-5,NA,once,TGTGCCAGCAGTTTCCAGGACCAAGAGACCCAGTACTTC,CASSFQDQETQYF
TRBJ2-3,TRBV6-2/TRBV6-3,TRBD2,NA,TGTGCCAGCAGTTACCTGGGCGGGAGTGGTGCAGATACGCAGTATTTT,CASSYLGGSGADTQYF
TRBJ2-6,TRBV29-1,TRBD2,NA,TGCAGCGTTGAAGGCGGGGAGGGGATTGGGGCCAACGTCCTGACTTTC,CSVEGGEGIGANVLTF
TRBJ1-1,TRBV24-1,NA,once,TGTGCCACCAGTGATGATACTCGGGGGGGCACTGAAGCTTTCTTT,CATSDDTRGGTEAFF
TRBJ2-1,TRBV27,TRBD2,NA,TGTGCCAGCAGTCCCCAAGCGGGACCGCGTGCGAGCTCCTACAATGAGCAGTTCTTC,CASSPQAGPRASSYNEQFF
TRBJ2-2,TRBV5-1,NA,NA,TGCGCCAGCAGCTTGGGAGCCGGGGGAGCCGGTACCGGGGAGCTGTTTTTT,CASSLGAGGAGTGELFF
TRBJ2-7,TRBV6-5,NA,NA,TGTGCCAGCAGTTACAGCAGACAGAACTCCTACGAGCAGTACTTC,CASSYSRQNSYEQYF
TRBJ1-2,TRBV7-9,NA,NA,TGTGCCAGCACCCCGGGGGATCTCTATGGCTACACCTTC,CASTPGDLYGYTF
TRBJ2-1,TRBV10-2,TRBD2,NA,TGCGCCAGCAGCTTGACTAGCGGGATGGGGGCTTTTCCGAATGAGCAGTTCTTC,CASSLTSGMGAFPNEQFF
TRBJ1-5,TRBV28,TRBD1,NA,TGTGCCAGCAGTTTCGGAGGGGGCCGCAATCAGCCCCAGCATTTT,CASSFGGGRNQPQHF
TRBJ1-1,TRBV7-3,NA,NA,TGTGCCAGCAGCTTGCTGGGAGTCGGCACTGAAGCTTTCTTT,CASSLLGVGTEAFF
TRBJ2-1,TRBV5-1,NA,NA,TGCGCCAGCAGCTTGGAACAGAACAATGAGCAGTTCTTC,CASSLEQNNEQFF
TRBJ2-1,TRBV5-1,NA,NA,TGCGCCAGCAGCTTTAGCGGTTACAATGAGCAGTTCTTC,CASSFSGYNEQFF
TRBJ2-1,TRBV12-3/TRBV12-4,NA,NA,TGTGCCAGCAGTTTGGGAGCGGTAGAGCAGTTCTTC,CASSLGAVEQFF
TRBJ2-5,TRBV9,NA,NA,TGTGCCAGCAGCGTAGGAGGGAGAGGGGAGACCCAGTACTTC,CASSVGGRGETQYF
TRBJ2-2,TRBV20-1,TRBD2,NA,TGCAGTGCCAGTAGCGGGAGAGGAACCGGGGAGCTGTTTTTT,CSASSGRGTGELFF
TRBJ1-2,TRBV7-9,TRBD1,NA,TGTGCCAGCAGCTTCATATGGGACAGAAAAGCTAACTATGGCTACACCTTC,CASSFIWDRKANYGYTF
TRBJ2-2,TRBV19,TRBD2,NA,TGTGCCAGGAACCTGACTAGCGGGAGGCCCGAGGCGAACACCGGGGAGCTGTTTTTT,CARNLTSGRPEANTGELFF
TRBJ2-1,TRBV5-1,TRBD2,NA,TGCGCCGCGGGAGAGGGCAATGAGCAGTTCTTC,CAAGEGNEQFF
TRBJ1-6,TRBV5-1,TRBD1,once,TGTGCCAGCAGCTTGGACAGGTTTTGGGATTCACCCCTCCACTTT,CASSLDRFWDSPLHF